What follows are 11 T cell receptor beta chains derived from one specimen sequenced in a study of cytomegalovirus exposure and HLA in healthy donors. 13 Jbeta primers and 60 Vbeta primers were used for the PCR. Assay used: immunoSEQ multiplex PCR; TCRdb lists only in-frame clones, some missing. The sample table sets out about 83,000 clones. Sample: PBMCs. These receptors were obtained from a man aged 18-30 years in good health and CMV-seropositive.

The chain carries TRBV2 and TRBJ2-7; 8 bases align to TRBD1. The CDR3 sequence is 13 residues long. V lost 5 bases to trimming and J lost 3 bases; unmatched junction nucleotides: 3. Germline loops: CDR1 SNHLY, CDR2 FYNNEI. The DNA for the CDR3 is TGTGCCAGCAGTCTCGGACAGGGCTACGAGCAGTACTTC. This encodes CASSLGQGYEQYF.

The chain has TRBV6-1 and TRBJ2-1; D is perhaps TRBD1 (6 bases). The V end was cut by 6 bases, the J end by 1 base, with 10 bases between. CDR1 is MNHNS and CDR2 is SASEGT in the germline V gene. The CDR3 is 14 residues long. The CDR3 DNA reads TGTGCCAGCAGCGGCAGGGGTTCCTACAATGAGCAGTTCTTC. Translating it yields CASSGRGSYNEQFF.

J is TRBJ2-2 and V is TRBV27; 8 bases are shared with TRBD2. V lost 3 bases, J lost 7 bases, and 10 bases stayed unmatched. Germline CDR1 and CDR2: MNHEY and SMNVEV (reference sequence). This CDR3 contains 16 residues. The CDR3 coding sequence is TGTGCCAGCAGTTTTTCGGGAGGGCCAAAGGGCGGGGAGCTGTTTTTT. Translation gives CASSFSGGPKGGELFF.

The rearrangement uses TRBV14 and TRBJ1-2; D is unclear. The CDR3 covers 15 residues. Deletions cut 0 bases from V and 3 bases from J, with 11 bases between. Germline lookup yields CDR1 SGHDN and CDR2 FVKESK. In nucleotides, the CDR3 is TGTGCCAGCAGCCAAGATCTTACCAGTGACTATGGCTACACCTTC. As protein: CASSQDLTSDYGYTF.

J is TRBJ1-1 and V is TRBV5-6, with 9 bases identical to TRBD1. CDR3 length equals 14 residues. Per the germline V gene, CDR1 is SGHDT and CDR2 is YYEEEE. With V trimmed by 4 bases and J by 11 bases, 12 bases remained unmatched. CDR3 protein: CASSVPGQGVGAFF. For the CDR3, the DNA is TGTGCCAGCAGCGTACCGGGACAGGGCGTCGGGGCTTTCTTT.

CDR3: CASSLSSGLAGNTDTQYF. CDR3 nucleotide sequence: TGTGCCAGCAGCTTAAGCTCTGGACTAGCGGGGAACACAGATACGCAGTATTTT. The chain has TRBV7-9 and TRBJ2-3, with 12 bases that match TRBD2. The germline V gene has CDR1 SEHNR and CDR2 FQNEAQ (reference sequence). This CDR3 region has 18 residues. Unmatched junction bases numbered 8, after V lost 2 bases and J lost 2 bases.

This chain links TRBV2 with TRBJ2-1; 9 bases align to TRBD1. The CDR3 covers 17 residues. Germline CDR1 SNHLY, CDR2 FYNNEI. V was clipped by 7 bases and J by 5 bases; unmatched bases: 15. CDR3 protein: CASTPEGTGSFHNEQFF. For the CDR3, the DNA is TGTGCCAGCACCCCTGAAGGGACAGGGTCCTTCCACAATGAGCAGTTCTTC. The complete variable domain, with remaining parts taken from reference TRBV2 and TRBJ2-1, reads EPEVTQTPSHQVTQMGQEVILRCVPISNHLYFYWYRQILGQKVEFLVSFYNNEISEKSEIFDDQFSVERPDGSNFTLKIRSTKLEDSAMYFCASTPEGTGSFHNEQFFGPGTRLTVL.

The gene calls are TRBV5-1 and TRBJ2-2; 7 bases fit TRBD1. Losses at the gene ends were 0 bases for V and 0 bases for J; bases not matched to a gene: 2. CDR1 is SGHRS, CDR2 YFSETQ, per germline. This CDR3 has 16 residues. CDR3 protein: CASSLGGTANTGELFF. CDR3 nucleotides: TGCGCCAGCAGCTTGGGAGGGACAGCGAACACCGGGGAGCTGTTTTTT.

The chain employs TRBV2 and TRBJ2-3; 7 nucleotides align to TRBD2. The trim removed 7 bases at V and 3 bases at J, leaving 4 bases unmatched. The CDR3 length is 13 residues. The germline CDR1 and CDR2 sequences are SNHLY and FYNNEI. This CDR3 reads CASKPGGTDTQYF. The DNA for the CDR3 is TGTGCCAGCAAGCCGGGAGGTACAGATACGCAGTATTTT.

CDR3 DNA: TGTGCCAGCAGTCCGAGGACAGAAAACACCATATATTTT. Translating gives CASSPRTENTIYF. The chain recombines TRBV28 with TRBJ1-3; D is perhaps TRBD1 (6 bases). Germline V gives CDR1 MDHEN, CDR2 SYDVKM. CDR3 length equals 13 residues. V dropped 5 bases and J dropped 6 bases, with 11 bases sitting between them.

This rearrangement joins TRBV28 to TRBJ2-3; 9 bases align to TRBD2. The germline V gene encodes CDR1 MDHEN and CDR2 SYDVKM. Losses at the gene ends were 8 bases for V and 3 bases for J; bases not matched to a gene: 6. The CDR3 is made up of 14 amino acids. The CDR3 reads CASDDAGGTDTQYF. As DNA, the CDR3 is TGTGCCAGCGATGATGCGGGAGGGACAGATACGCAGTATTTT. The variable domain in full, completed from reference TRBV28 and TRBJ2-3, reads DVKVTQSSRYLVKRTGEKVFLECVQDMDHENMFWYRQDPGLGLRLIYFSYDVKMKEKGDIPEGYSVSREKKERFSLILESASTNQTSMYLCASDDAGGTDTQYFGPGTRLTVL.